This paragraph reports one T cell receptor (beta chain). What it recognizes is unknown. The sample belongs to a study of cytotoxic CD8 clonotypes in ibrutinib-treated CLL. General observations from the study: Clonality (at baseline) was higher than in age-matched healthy donors and tracked circulating CD8+ T-cell counts.

Using immunoSEQ multiplex PCR, the repertoire was profiled, and TCRdb retains in-frame clones only, with some absent. The sample lists about 76,000 clones, 86% occurring once. After removal of 4 bases from V and 0 bases from J, the junction contained 7 bases not matched to a gene. Germline V CDR1 and CDR2: SGHRS, YFSETQ. The CDR3 is 15 residues long. The source of this sequence is a human donor with chronic lymphocytic leukemia. This rearrangement joins TRBV5-1 to TRBJ2-7, with TRBD1 identical over 7 bases. Sequencing was performed on PBMCs, taken before ibrutinib treatment. This chain's CDR3 is CASSQGQALSYEQYF. CDR3 bases: TGCGCCAGCAGCCAAGGACAGGCCCTCTCCTACGAGCAGTACTTC.